A single sample is the source of the 29 T cell receptor beta chains below, sequenced in a study of blood T cell repertoires in COVID-19. Assay: immunoSEQ multiplex PCR; the TCRdb copy retains only in-frame clones and omits some. The data show some 150,000 clones, with roughly 89% seen just once and over 0.75% held by the top ten. The sequenced material came from peripheral blood. These receptors came from a woman aged 45-60 years with acute or convalescent COVID-19.

In its sample, this clone was seen once. The CDR3 region has the DNA TGTGCCAGCGAACCCAGGGGCCGCGATGGCTACACCTTC. This sequence encodes CASEPRGRDGYTF. V gene TRBV19 combines with J gene TRBJ1-2, with a weak D call TRBD1 (6 bases). This CDR3 is built from 13 residues. Deletions cut 9 bases from V and 6 bases from J, with 17 bases between. In germline, CDR1 is LNHDA, CDR2 SQIVND (reference sequence). The whole variable domain, filled in from reference TRBV19 and TRBJ1-2, reads DGGITQSPKYLFRKEGQNVTLSCEQNLNHDAMYWYRQDPGQGLRLIYYSQIVNDFQKGDIAEGYSVSREKKESFPLTVTSAQKNPTAFYLCASEPRGRDGYTFGSGTRLTVV.

This chain links TRBV19 with TRBJ1-2, with 7 bases that match TRBD1. This CDR3 has 17 residues. V was clipped by 4 bases and J by 4 bases; unmatched bases: 15. The germline gives CDR1 LNHDA, CDR2 SQIVND (reference sequence). The CDR3 here is CASSKFARQGDIYGYTF. CDR3 nucleotide sequence: TGTGCCAGTAGTAAATTTGCAAGACAGGGCGATATCTATGGCTACACCTTC.

A single count supports this clone. The V call is TRBV28, the J call TRBJ2-3, with 9 bases aligning to TRBD2. This CDR3 has 16 residues. Germline CDR1 is MDHEN and CDR2 is SYDVKM. With 4 bases clipped from V and 1 base from J, the junction kept 6 bases outside the gene matches. The CDR3 loop is CASSSLRLAGTDTQYF. In nucleotides, the CDR3 is TGTGCCAGCAGTTCTCTACGACTAGCGGGCACAGATACGCAGTATTTT. The whole variable domain, remainder taken from reference TRBV28 and TRBJ2-3, is DVKVTQSSRYLVKRTGEKVFLECVQDMDHENMFWYRQDPGLGLRLIYFSYDVKMKEKGDIPEGYSVSREKKERFSLILESASTNQTSMYLCASSSLRLAGTDTQYFGPGTRLTVL.

The rearrangement joins TRBV6-5 to TRBJ1-4; TRBD1 might be the D (6 bases). Trimming removed 6 bases from V and 4 bases from J, with 12 bases in between. The CDR3 length is 14 residues. CDR1 MNHEY and CDR2 SVGAGI come from the germline V gene. CDR3 nucleotides: TGTGCCAGCAGGCCGACAGGCTATAATGAAAAACTGTTTTTT. Its translation is CASRPTGYNEKLFF.

CDR3 sequence reads: CASSLQRLAGIDTQYF. In DNA form, the CDR3 reads TGCGCCAGCAGCCTCCAGCGGCTAGCGGGGATAGATACGCAGTATTTT. V usage is TRBV4-1 and J usage is TRBJ2-3; TRBD2 agrees at 9 bases. The CDR3 is made up of 16 amino acids. J was trimmed by 5 bases and V by 4 bases; bases with no gene match: 10. CDR1 and CDR2 (germline): MGHRA, YSYEKL.

This chain joins TRBV6-6 and TRBJ1-2; no firm D call. Germline-derived CDR1 and CDR2 are MNHNY and SVGAGI (reference sequence). Between the trimmed V and J ends, which lost 7 bases and 2 bases, there was a span of 5 bases. This CDR3 comprises 11 residues. As DNA, the CDR3 is TGTGCCAGCATGGAGAACTATGGCTACACCTTC. Its protein product is CASMENYGYTF.

This sequence joins TRBV7-7 and TRBJ2-5; TRBD2 agrees at 9 bases. The germline V gene encodes CDR1 SSHAT and CDR2 FNYEAQ (reference sequence). This CDR3 region has 15 residues. V trimming: 1 base; J trimming: 5 bases; junction bases outside the gene matches: 5. The CDR3 loop reads CASSLGGSGSETQYF. The CDR3 nucleotides read TGTGCCAGCAGCTTAGGTGGTAGCGGGAGTGAGACCCAGTACTTC.

V is TRBV25-1 and J is TRBJ2-1; tentatively, D is TRBD1 (5 bases). Trimming removed 4 bases from V and 4 bases from J, with 11 bases in between. There are 14 residues in the CDR3. Germline CDR1 reads MGHDK; CDR2 reads SYGVNS. The CDR3 region has the DNA TGTGCCAGCAGTGCCCAGGGTGATTACAATGAGCAGTTCTTC. Its translation is CASSAQGDYNEQFF.

This chain joins TRBV29-1 and TRBJ1-4; TRBD1 agrees at 7 bases. The CDR3 totals 13 residues. The V segment lost 4 bases and the J segment 1 base; nucleotides outside the gene matches: 0. Germline V lookup: CDR1 SQVTM, CDR2 ANQGSEA. Here the CDR3 reads CSVGQGTNEKLFF. In nucleotides, the CDR3 is TGCAGCGTTGGACAGGGAACTAATGAAAAACTGTTTTTT.

V and J are TRBV6-5 and TRBJ1-6, with 9 bases that match TRBD1. Germline loops: CDR1 MNHEY, CDR2 SVGAGI. V dropped 6 bases and J dropped 6; count of bases not matched to a gene: 6. The CDR3 length is 15 residues. The CDR3 spells CASSPGQGINSPLHF. The CDR3 nucleotides are TGTGCCAGCAGCCCGGGACAGGGAATTAATTCACCCCTCCACTTT.

The chain carries TRBV25-1 and TRBJ2-5; 8 bases are shared with TRBD1. Germline V gene data show CDR1 as MGHDK and CDR2 as SYGVNS. Trimming removed 6 bases from V and 2 bases from J; junction bases left unmatched: 8. CDR3 length equals 15 residues. The CDR3 region has the DNA TGTGCCAGCAGACCCGGGACAGGTCATCAAGAGACCCAGTACTTC. This encodes CASRPGTGHQETQYF.

V is TRBV11-3 and J is TRBJ2-1, with D maybe TRBD2 (5 bases). Trimming cost V 1 base and J 7 bases, with 17 bases left between them. The germline CDR1 and CDR2 sequences are SGHNT and YENEEA. CDR3 length: 16 residues. As DNA, the CDR3 is TGTGCCAGCAGCTTAGGGGCCAGCCCCCGGGGTAATGAGCAGTTCTTC. Amino acids: CASSLGASPRGNEQFF.

The chain recombines TRBV18 with TRBJ2-3; D not resolved. Trimming took off 6 bases at V and 0 bases at J, with 13 bases between the two ends. CDR3 length equals 15 residues. CDR1 and CDR2 from the germline V gene are KGHSH and LQKENI. CDR3 loop: CASSPVASSTDTQYF. The CDR3 coding sequence is TGTGCCAGCTCCCCCGTGGCTTCTAGCACAGATACGCAGTATTTT.

This clone was counted a few times. The chain recombines TRBV4-1 with TRBJ2-2; 11 positions agree with TRBD2. Germline CDR1 MGHRA, CDR2 YSYEKL. After removal of 1 base from V and 1 base from J, the junction contained 8 bases not matched to a gene. The CDR3 totals 19 residues. The CDR3 loop reads CASSQVGRLAGLNTGELFF. CDR3 bases: TGCGCCAGCAGCCAAGTGGGGAGACTAGCGGGGTTGAACACCGGGGAGCTGTTTTTT.

V is TRBV7-3 and J is TRBJ2-1; possible D gene TRBD2, 6 bases. Trimming took off 3 bases at V and 6 bases at J, with 15 bases between the two ends. Germline CDR1 SGHTA, CDR2 FQGTGA. The CDR3 totals 15 residues. The CDR3 region is CASSFQVAEPNEQFF. As DNA, the CDR3 is TGTGCCAGCAGCTTTCAGGTAGCGGAACCCAATGAGCAGTTCTTC.

V usage is TRBV30 and J usage is TRBJ2-1; the D is unclear. Trimming took 0 bases from V and 9 from J, leaving 12 bases between them. The V gene's germline CDR1 is GTSNPN and CDR2 SVGIG (reference sequence). The CDR3 contains 13 residues. The CDR3 is CAWSVRPPGEQFF. CDR3 DNA sequence: TGTGCCTGGAGTGTAAGGCCCCCGGGTGAGCAGTTCTTC.

The chain couples TRBV2 to TRBJ1-5; no clear D. This CDR3 comprises 15 residues. V was cut by 4 bases and J by 0 bases, with 10 bases left in between. Per germline, CDR1 SNHLY and CDR2 FYNNEI. CDR3 DNA sequence: TGTGCCAGCAGTGGTCGGAGGGTTAGCAATCAGCCCCAGCATTTT. Translated: CASSGRRVSNQPQHF.

This chain uses TRBV7-9 with TRBJ2-3; D is possibly TRBD2 (5 bases). V lost 1 base, J lost 5 bases, and 10 bases lay in between. The germline gives CDR1 SEHNR, CDR2 FQNEAQ (reference sequence). This CDR3 contains 14 residues. CDR3 sequence reads: CASSLGAGLDTQYF. The CDR3 bases are TGTGCCAGCAGCTTAGGTGCGGGCCTAGATACGCAGTATTTT.

This chain joins TRBV7-2 and TRBJ1-4; D is perhaps TRBD1 (5 bases). Germline V gene lookup returns CDR1 SGHTA and CDR2 FQGNSA. Trimming shortened V by 4 bases and J by 6 bases, and 12 bases separated the two germline ends. CDR3 size: 14 residues. In DNA, the CDR3 is TGTGCCAGCAGCTGGTCCGACAGTTATGAAAAACTGTTTTTT. Protein product: CASSWSDSYEKLFF.

J is TRBJ2-7 and V is TRBV27, with TRBD1 matching 8 bases. CDR1 and CDR2 (germline): MNHEY, SMNVEV (reference sequence). The CDR3 totals 13 residues. V lost 3 bases and J lost 5; bases outside the gene matches: 3. CDR3 DNA sequence: TGTGCCAGCAGTTTTGCCAGGGGGCACGAGCAGTACTTC. It yields the protein CASSFARGHEQYF.

This clone was seen only a few times. The genes are TRBV20-1 and TRBJ1-2, with a possible D match to TRBD1 (5 bases). V was cut by 5 bases and J by 8 bases, with 12 bases left in between. The V gene's germline CDR1 is DFQATT and CDR2 SNEGSKA (reference sequence). The CDR3 extends over 11 amino acids. This CDR3 reads CSASGGRGYTF. CDR3 DNA: TGCAGTGCTTCGGGGGGGAGGGGCTACACCTTC.

The chain has TRBV5-1 and TRBJ2-3; perhaps TRBD1 as D (6 bases). CDR1 SGHRS and CDR2 YFSETQ come from the germline V gene. Trimming removed 3 bases from V and 2 bases from J, with 10 bases in between. This CDR3 has 14 amino acids. In DNA, the CDR3 is TGCGCCAGCAGCTGGGGGACACTCACAGATACGCAGTATTTT. It specifies CASSWGTLTDTQYF.

The rearrangement links TRBV10-3 to TRBJ2-3; D is perhaps TRBD1 (5 bases). This CDR3 has 14 residues. Between the trimmed V and J ends, which lost 8 bases and 6 bases, there was a span of 18 bases. Germline-derived CDR1 and CDR2 are ENHRY and SYGVKD. The CDR3 nucleotides read TGTGCCATCCAAAGTGGGGCCGCTACCGATACGCAGTATTTT. Its translation is CAIQSGAATDTQYF.

The chain recombines TRBV6-1 with TRBJ1-1; perhaps TRBD1 as D (5 bases). The length of the CDR3 is 15 residues. Germline CDR1 is MNHNS and CDR2 is SASEGT. The V and J ends lost 0 bases and 7 bases respectively, with 15 bases between them. DNA of the CDR3: TGTGCCAGCAGTGAAGCGCTTCGGACACCGGGTGAAGCTTTCTTT. Protein product: CASSEALRTPGEAFF.

This clone was counted a single time. The genes are TRBV7-3 and TRBJ2-2; tentatively, D is TRBD2 (6 bases). The V gene's germline CDR1 is SGHTA and CDR2 FQGTGA. V lost 1 base and J lost 4, with 10 bases in between. The CDR3 sequence is 15 residues long. This chain's CDR3 is CASSLMGRSTGELFF. As DNA, the CDR3 is TGTGCCAGCAGCTTAATGGGGAGGTCCACCGGGGAGCTGTTTTTT.

This clone came up a few times. The rearrangement joins TRBV30 to TRBJ2-2; D is undetermined. The V gene lost 0 bases and the J gene lost 7 bases, with 3 bases spanning the gap. CDR1 is GTSNPN, CDR2 SVGIG, per germline (reference sequence). The CDR3 is 11 amino acids. CDR3 coding DNA: TGTGCCTGGAGTGTACTCGGGGAGCTGTTTTTT. Residues: CAWSVLGELFF.

V usage is TRBV5-6 and J usage is TRBJ1-4, with a tentative D call TRBD1 (5 bases). CDR1 and CDR2 from the germline V gene are SGHDT and YYEEEE. The V gene lost 4 bases and the J gene lost 3 bases, with 13 bases spanning the gap. The CDR3 covers 15 residues. The CDR3 bases are TGTGCCAGCAGCACCTTACGGGGGTCTAATGAAAAACTGTTTTTT. Its protein product is CASSTLRGSNEKLFF. The full variable domain, completed using reference TRBV5-6 and TRBJ1-4, is DAGVTQSPTHLIKTRGQQVTLRCSPKSGHDTVSWYQQALGQGPQFIFQYYEEEERQRGNFPDRFSGHQFPNYSSELNVNALLLGDSALYLCASSTLRGSNEKLFFGSGTQLSVL.

V usage is TRBV25-1 and J usage is TRBJ2-1; D possibly corresponds to TRBD1 (5 bases). Germline CDR1 MGHDK, CDR2 SYGVNS. Trimming pared 3 bases from V and 4 bases from J, leaving 10 bases between. The CDR3 totals 14 residues. The DNA of the CDR3 is TGTGCCAGCAGTGATTACCAGGGATACAATGAGCAGTTCTTC. Residues: CASSDYQGYNEQFF. The full variable domain, its missing parts supplied by reference TRBV25-1 and TRBJ2-1, is EADIYQTPRYLVIGTGKKITLECSQTMGHDKMYWYQQDPGMELHLIHYSYGVNSTEKGDLSSESTVSRIRTEHFPLTLESARPSHTSQYLCASSDYQGYNEQFFGPGTRLTVL.

V is TRBV10-1 and J is TRBJ2-5; TRBD2 matches 7 bases. Germline V lookup: CDR1 WNHNN, CDR2 SYGVQD (reference sequence). The CDR3 is made up of 12 amino acids. The trim removed 10 bases at V and 1 base at J, leaving 3 bases unmatched. CDR3 in amino acids: CATPGGQETQYF. For the CDR3, the DNA is TGCGCCACCCCGGGAGGCCAAGAGACCCAGTACTTC.